Presented here are 30 T cell receptor beta chains from one specimen sequenced in a study of T-cell memory formation after mild COVID-19. Via MiXCR, TCRdb re-called the 5' RACE reads, giving one row per CDR3 protein. The data contain approximately 350,000 distinct CDR3 sequences, about 15% of them seen just once; the ten biggest clones take up roughly 22%. The sample was PBMCs or a T cell subset sorted from them (not recorded which). These receptors all come from a man aged 18 to 30 who had mild COVID-19 (a few samples of this study predate the infection). Cell type and time point are not known.

There are a few counts of this clonotype. V usage is TRBV7-3 and J usage is TRBJ1-1; no firm D call. V lost 6 bases to trimming and J lost 1 base, with 15 bases between them. Germline loops: CDR1 SGHTA, CDR2 FQGTGA. The CDR3 is 15 residues long. The chain's CDR3 is CASRTLVRANTEAFF. For the CDR3, the DNA is TGTGCCAGCAGAACGCTTGTCCGGGCGAACACTGAAGCTTTCTTT.

The V call is TRBV20-1, the J call TRBJ2-7; 9 bases match TRBD2. The trim removed 5 bases at V and 2 bases at J, leaving 10 bases unmatched. Looked up from germline, CDR1 is DFQATT and CDR2 is SNEGSKA (reference sequence). The CDR3 covers 15 residues. CDR3 DNA: TGCAGTGCTTCGCGCGGTAGCGGGGGCCCCTACGAGCAGTACGTC. This gives the protein CSASRGSGGPYEQYV.

The V gene is TRBV12-3 or TRBV12-4, the J gene TRBJ1-1; 7 positions agree with TRBD1. The CDR3 has 11 residues. V lost 2 bases, J lost 10 bases, and 1 base stayed unmatched. The chain's CDR3 is CASSLRGPAFF. Written as DNA, the CDR3 is TGTGCCAGCAGTTTAAGGGGGCCAGCTTTCTTT.

J is TRBJ1-1 and V is TRBV5-1; tentatively, D is TRBD1 (6 bases). From germline, CDR1 is SGHRS and CDR2 YFSETQ. The CDR3 has 15 amino acids. V lost 1 base and J lost 0, with 10 bases in between. The CDR3 DNA reads TGCGCCAGCAGCTTGTTGGACAGCATGAACACTGAAGCTTTCTTT. Its protein product is CASSLLDSMNTEAFF.

Only a few counts were recorded for this clonotype. The V and J genes are TRBV28 and TRBJ1-2; D may be TRBD1 (5 bases). Trimming removed 6 bases from V and 8 bases from J, with 22 bases in between. This CDR3 has 15 amino acids. Per germline, CDR1 MDHEN and CDR2 SYDVKM. Written as DNA, the CDR3 is TGTGCCAGCAGCCGAGGAGGGACGGGGGATTGGGGCTACACCTTC. As protein: CASSRGGTGDWGYTF.

This clonotype was recorded only once. The chain is built from TRBV6-5 and TRBJ1-1; unclear D gene. The CDR3 sequence is 13 residues long. Per the germline V gene, CDR1 is MNHEY and CDR2 is SVGAGI. V lost 7 bases and J lost 0, with 9 bases in between. The CDR3 spells CASKGPMNTEAFF. Here the CDR3 DNA reads TGTGCCAGCAAAGGACCGATGAACACTGAAGCTTTCTTT.

The CDR3: CASSWTGETSPLHF. The CDR3 DNA reads as TGTGCCAGCAGTTGGACAGGGGAGACTTCACCCCTCCACTTT. The chain has TRBV28 and TRBJ1-6, with TRBD1 matching over 9 bases. With 4 bases clipped from V and 9 bases from J, the junction kept 4 bases outside the gene matches. The CDR3 extends over 14 amino acids. Germline V gene data show CDR1 as MDHEN and CDR2 as SYDVKM.

This clonotype was observed a few times. This sequence joins TRBV7-2 and TRBJ2-1; 12 bases are shared with TRBD2. Germline-derived CDR1 and CDR2 are SGHTA and FQGNSA. J lost 8 bases, V lost 2 bases, and 4 bases had no gene match. The CDR3 consists of 15 residues. As DNA, the CDR3 is TGTGCCAGCAGCTTAAGACTAGCGGGGGTAGATGAGCAGTTCTTC. Residues: CASSLRLAGVDEQFF. Combining the CDR3 with reference TRBV7-2 and TRBJ2-1 gives the whole variable domain GAGVSQSPSNKVTEKGKDVELRCDPISGHTALYWYRQSLGQGLEFLIYFQGNSAPDKSGLPSDRFSAERTGGSVSTLTIQRTQQEDSAVYLCASSLRLAGVDEQFFGPGTRLTVL.

Only a few counts were recorded for this clonotype. The chain recombines TRBV30 with TRBJ1-6, with no clear D. CDR1 is GTSNPN and CDR2 is SVGIG in the germline V gene (reference sequence). The ends were cut back, 0 bases at V and 8 bases at J, with 11 bases in the middle. The CDR3 spans 14 residues. CDR3 bases: TGTGCCTGGAGTGTACAAGTGGTCGATTCACCCCTCCACTTT. It codes for CAWSVQVVDSPLHF.

V gene TRBV29-1 combines with J gene TRBJ1-4, with D perhaps matching TRBD1 (6 bases). CDR3 length: 13 residues. CDR1 is SQVTM and CDR2 is ANQGSEA in the germline V gene. V was trimmed by 7 bases and J by 8 bases, leaving 17 bases between them. The CDR3 reads CSAKDSGGEKLFF. The CDR3 coding sequence is TGCAGCGCTAAGGACAGTGGGGGAGAAAAACTGTTTTTT.

This sequence joins TRBV6-1 and TRBJ2-7; 7 nucleotides line up with TRBD2. The CDR3 totals 13 residues. Germline values: CDR1 MNHNS, CDR2 SASEGT. J lost 3 bases, V lost 7 bases, and 6 bases had no gene match. CDR3 amino acids: CASNGGYLYEQYV. The DNA for the CDR3 is TGTGCCAGCAACGGGGGGTACCTCTACGAGCAGTACGTC.

There are a few counts of this clonotype. The genes are TRBV19 and TRBJ2-3; 7 bases fit TRBD1. This CDR3 has 17 residues. V shed 5 bases, J shed 1 base, and the junction held 12 bases outside the gene matches. Germline CDR1 LNHDA, CDR2 SQIVND (reference sequence). The CDR3 here is CASSRNRVGGGTDTQYF. For the CDR3, the DNA is TGTGCCAGTAGTCGGAATCGGGTAGGGGGCGGCACAGATACGCAGTATTTT.

CDR3 DNA sequence: TGCGCCAGCAGCAACCCTGAAAGGGGCAGCTACGAGCAGTACTTC. This codes for CASSNPERGSYEQYF. The chain combines TRBV5-1 with TRBJ2-7; TRBD1 is a possible D gene (5 bases). There are 15 residues in the CDR3. CDR1 SGHRS and CDR2 YFSETQ come from the germline V gene. V was cut by 4 bases and J by 3 bases, with 17 bases left in between.

This clonotype was counted ten times or more. The chain recombines TRBV18 with TRBJ2-3; D ambiguous. Germline V gives CDR1 KGHSH, CDR2 LQKENI. This CDR3 has 12 amino acids. V was shortened by 5 bases and J by 3 bases, with 6 bases between the two germline ends. The CDR3 is CASSSQTDTQYF. The CDR3 DNA is TGTGCCAGCTCATCCCAAACAGATACGCAGTATTTT. The full variable domain, its missing parts supplied by reference TRBV18 and TRBJ2-3, is NAGVMQNPRHLVRRRGQEARLRCSPMKGHSHVYWYRQLPEEGLKFMVYLQKENIIDESGMPKERFSAEFPKEGPSILRIQQVVRGDSAAYFCASSSQTDTQYFGPGTRLTVL.

This clonotype appeared a few times. The chain combines TRBV10-3 with TRBJ2-7; D assignment may be TRBD1 or TRBD2 (5 bases each). The CDR3 runs 14 residues. CDR1 and CDR2 (germline): ENHRY, SYGVKD. V was trimmed by 10 bases and J by 1 base, leaving 17 bases between them. CDR3 sequence reads: CATNPGTTSYEQYF. CDR3 DNA sequence: TGTGCCACAAACCCGGGGACGACTTCCTACGAGCAGTACTTC.

This clonotype was found a few times. The CDR3 protein is CASSLVGTQKVETQYF. DNA for the CDR3: TGTGCCAGCAGCTTAGTTGGGACGCAAAAAGTAGAGACCCAGTACTTC. The chain couples TRBV7-2 to TRBJ2-5; D assignment may be TRBD1 or TRBD2 (5 bases each). CDR1 and CDR2 (germline): SGHTA, FQGNSA. V was clipped by 1 base and J by 4 bases, with 16 bases between them. The CDR3 spans 16 residues.

There are a few counts of this clonotype. The chain links TRBV20-1 to TRBJ1-2, with a weak D call TRBD1 (6 bases). Trimming removed 1 base at V and 4 bases at J, with 7 bases between. CDR1 DFQATT and CDR2 SNEGSKA come from the germline V gene (reference sequence). This CDR3 has 12 residues. The CDR3 nucleotides are TGCAGTGCTAGAGTACAGGGCTATGGCTACACCTTC. Translation gives CSARVQGYGYTF.

The rearrangement links TRBV7-2 to TRBJ2-1; D is uncertain. The germline V gene has CDR1 SGHTA and CDR2 FQGNSA. V was trimmed by 3 bases and J by 7 bases, leaving 13 bases between them. The CDR3 consists of 14 residues. CDR3 DNA sequence: TGTGCCAGCAGCTTGGCTGCAAACCAGAATGAGCAGTTCTTC. Translated, it gives CASSLAANQNEQFF.

This clonotype was detected only a few times. This chain uses TRBV28 with TRBJ2-7, with D perhaps TRBD1 (5 bases). This CDR3 has 11 amino acids. The germline V and J ends were trimmed by 7 bases and 6 bases, with 10 bases remaining between them. Germline CDR1 and CDR2: MDHEN and SYDVKM. This CDR3 reads CASKKGSEQYV. CDR3 bases: TGTGCCAGCAAGAAGGGGTCCGAGCAGTACGTC.

This clonotype was counted only a few times. The chain carries TRBV11-2 and TRBJ2-5; TRBD2 matches 10 bases. Germline V gene lookup returns CDR1 SGHAT and CDR2 FQNNGV. CDR3 length: 16 residues. V dropped 4 bases and J dropped 7; count of bases not matched to a gene: 12. DNA for the CDR3: TGTGCCAGCAGCTCAAGACTAGCGGGCCATGCGGTGACCCAGTACTTC. Translated: CASSSRLAGHAVTQYF.

V and J are TRBV7-3 and TRBJ2-7, with a possible D match to TRBD2 (5 bases). This CDR3 region has 13 residues. V lost 5 bases and J lost 6, with 14 bases in between. The germline gives CDR1 SGHTA, CDR2 FQGTGA. Written as DNA, the CDR3 is TGTGCCAGCAGCCGAGGGTGGACCTCCGAGCAGTACTTC. It translates to CASSRGWTSEQYF.

This clonotype has a handful of counts. This chain joins TRBV28 and TRBJ2-7; D is unresolved. Trimming took off 3 bases at V and 0 bases at J, with 12 bases between the two ends. The CDR3 consists of 15 residues. Germline CDR1 reads MDHEN; CDR2 reads SYDVKM. The CDR3 loop is CASSFRAVGSYEQYV. CDR3 nucleotide sequence: TGTGCCAGCAGTTTTCGGGCAGTAGGCTCCTACGAGCAGTACGTC.

The chain recombines TRBV5-1 with TRBJ2-3; D not certain. V was cut by 4 bases and J by 6 bases, with 21 bases left in between. This CDR3 has 16 amino acids. The germline V gene encodes CDR1 SGHRS and CDR2 YFSETQ. The CDR3 DNA reads as TGCGCCAGCAGCGATAATGTGGGAAGTTATGTCGATACGCAGTATTTT. Its translation is CASSDNVGSYVDTQYF. Full variable domain (outside the CDR3, taken from reference TRBV5-1 and TRBJ2-3): KAGVTQTPRYLIKTRGQQVTLSCSPISGHRSVSWYQQTPGQGLQFLFEYFSETQRNKGNFPGRFSGRQFSNSRSEMNVSTLELGDSALYLCASSDNVGSYVDTQYFGPGTRLTVL.

This clonotype was counted a few times. This chain joins TRBV12-3 or TRBV12-4 and TRBJ1-3; the D gene is possibly TRBD1 (5 bases). Trimming cost V 7 bases and J 5 bases, with 12 bases left between them. The CDR3 loop spans 13 amino acids. The CDR3 sequence: CASTQQGRNTIYF. CDR3 in DNA: TGTGCCAGCACCCAGCAGGGAAGAAACACCATATATTTT.

This clonotype was detected ten times or more. The chain combines TRBV7-2 with TRBJ1-1; no firm D call. V lost 3 bases and J 0 bases, leaving 8 bases between the germline ends. The CDR3 runs 14 residues. The germline V gene encodes CDR1 SGHTA and CDR2 FQGNSA. The CDR3 is CASSLGPVNTEAFF. Written as DNA, the CDR3 is TGTGCCAGCAGCTTGGGTCCCGTGAACACTGAAGCTTTCTTT.

The table lists this clonotype with a few counts. The J gene is TRBJ2-5, the V gene TRBV28; maybe TRBD2 (6 bases). Germline loops: CDR1 MDHEN, CDR2 SYDVKM. V gave up 7 bases and J gave up 2 bases, with 17 bases separating them. The CDR3 is 15 residues long. CDR3 protein: CASNRESGRQETQYF. CDR3 in DNA: TGTGCCAGCAACCGGGAAAGCGGGCGTCAAGAGACCCAGTACTTC.

This clonotype was seen a handful of times. J is TRBJ1-1 and V is TRBV3-1; 12 nucleotides agree with TRBD1. Unmatched junction bases numbered 10, after V lost 4 bases and J lost 7 bases. CDR3 length equals 16 residues. Germline CDR1 LGHDT, CDR2 YNNKEL (reference sequence). CDR3 sequence reads: CASSRDRGPYTHEAFF. The CDR3 DNA reads as TGTGCCAGCAGCCGGGACAGGGGGCCATACACCCATGAAGCTTTCTTT.

In its sample, this clonotype was seen a few times. This chain connects TRBV2 to TRBJ2-7, with 12 bases matching TRBD1. The CDR3 length is 15 residues. Germline V gene lookup returns CDR1 SNHLY and CDR2 FYNNEI. The J segment lost 5 bases and the V segment lost 8 bases, leaving 10 bases of the junction unmatched. The CDR3 coding sequence is TGTGCCAGCGGAGTGGGGGGACAGGGGGCCGACGAGCAGTACTTC. Its protein is CASGVGGQGADEQYF.

V and J are TRBV15 and TRBJ2-2, with 8 bases aligning to TRBD2. Germline V gives CDR1 LNHNV, CDR2 YYDKDF (reference sequence). Unmatched junction bases numbered 4, after V lost 1 base and J lost 6 bases. The CDR3 has 15 residues. The CDR3 nucleotides read TGTGCCACCAGCAGAGTTAGCGGGGTATCCGGGGAGCTGTTTTTT. Its protein is CATSRVSGVSGELFF.

This chain connects TRBV5-1 to TRBJ2-3; D may be TRBD1 (6 bases). Germline values: CDR1 SGHRS, CDR2 YFSETQ. The CDR3 totals 16 residues. V lost 4 bases to trimming and J lost 3 bases, with 18 bases between them. The CDR3 sequence: CASSPPTGGSTDTQYF. For the CDR3, the DNA is TGCGCCAGCAGCCCCCCGACAGGCGGAAGTACAGATACGCAGTATTTT.